These 17 T cell receptor beta chains share one sample of origin, sequenced in a study of cytomegalovirus exposure and HLA in healthy donors. 60 Vbeta and 13 Jbeta primers were used in PCR. Repertoires were generated with immunoSEQ multiplex PCR, while TCRdb's copy carries only in-frame clones and drops some. Found here are fewer than 80,000 clones, roughly four fifths of them singletons; the top ten hold 11%. Source material: PBMCs. The receptors derive from an older woman in good health and CMV-seropositive.

V usage is TRBV6-7 and J usage is TRBJ2-1; 7 nucleotides match TRBD2. TRBV6-7 has ORF status, its function being uncertain. Unmatched junction bases numbered 7, after V lost 2 bases and J lost 9 bases. CDR3 length: 14 residues. The CDR3 DNA sequence: TGTGCCAGCAGTTACCCGGGACTACCGTCTGAGCAGTTCTTC. As protein: CASSYPGLPSEQFF.

V usage is TRBV30 and J usage is TRBJ1-5; D perhaps matches TRBD1 (6 bases). This CDR3 contains 13 residues. Deletions cut 2 bases from V and 1 base from J, with 6 bases between. Germline V gene data show CDR1 as GTSNPN and CDR2 as SVGIG (reference sequence). DNA for the CDR3: TGTGCCTGGAGTACAGGGAGCAATCAGCCCCAGCATTTT. It encodes CAWSTGSNQPQHF.

This clone was picked up a small number of times. V and J are TRBV6-5 and TRBJ1-5; D is unclear. Germline-derived CDR1 and CDR2 are MNHEY and SVGAGI. CDR3 size: 16 residues. The ends were cut back, 0 bases at V and 0 bases at J, with 9 bases in the middle. The chain's CDR3 is CASSYSGLYSNQPQHF. The CDR3, as DNA: TGTGCCAGCAGTTACTCGGGCCTGTATAGCAATCAGCCCCAGCATTTT.

The chain recombines TRBV6-1 with TRBJ1-2; unclear D gene. CDR1 and CDR2 (germline): MNHNS, SASEGT. The CDR3 spans 12 residues. Trimming shortened V by 3 bases and J by 6 bases, and 8 bases separated the two germline ends. CDR3 DNA: TGTGCCAGCAGTGACGTGGGAGATGGCTACACCTTC. Translation gives CASSDVGDGYTF.

V gene TRBV5-6 combines with J gene TRBJ1-5; 10 bases align to TRBD1. CDR1 is SGHDT and CDR2 is YYEEEE in the germline V gene. V dropped 2 bases and J dropped 7; count of bases not matched to a gene: 3. The CDR3 extends over 14 amino acids. The CDR3 spells CASSFGTGDQPQHF. The CDR3 DNA sequence: TGTGCCAGCAGCTTTGGGACAGGGGACCAGCCCCAGCATTTT.

This clone was detected ten times or more. This chain links TRBV29-1 with TRBJ2-7; 7 bases line up with TRBD1. V shed 5 bases and J 3 bases; nucleotides not matched to a gene: 4. CDR1 is SQVTM, CDR2 ANQGSEA, per germline. The CDR3 is 12 residues long. CDR3 sequence: CSVLGQHYEQYF. The DNA of the CDR3 is TGCAGCGTTTTGGGACAGCACTACGAGCAGTACTTC.

J is TRBJ2-1 and V is TRBV7-9; the D gene is possibly TRBD2 (6 bases). The CDR3 is made up of 15 amino acids. CDR1 is SEHNR and CDR2 is FQNEAQ in the germline V gene (reference sequence). Trimming removed 5 bases at V and 4 bases at J, with 15 bases between. The CDR3 sequence: CASSPRLVLYNEQFF. The CDR3 bases are TGTGCCAGCAGCCCGCGACTAGTGCTGTACAATGAGCAGTTCTTC.

The sample holds many counts of this clone. The chain couples TRBV5-4 to TRBJ2-5; D possibly corresponds to TRBD1 (8 bases). Trimming removed 4 bases at V and 5 bases at J, with 15 bases between. The length of the CDR3 is 14 residues. CDR1 is SGHNT and CDR2 is YYREEE in the germline V gene (reference sequence). This CDR3 is CASSVGQGGETQYF. In DNA, the CDR3 is TGTGCCAGCAGCGTTGGACAGGGAGGGGAGACCCAGTACTTC.

This chain links TRBV7-3 with TRBJ2-7; TRBD1 matches at 8 bases. This CDR3 contains 14 residues. Trimming took 5 bases from V and 3 from J; bases not matched to a gene: 6. From germline, CDR1 is SGHTA and CDR2 FQGTGA. The CDR3 sequence is CASSPDRGSYEQYF. CDR3 coding DNA: TGTGCCAGCAGCCCCGACAGGGGTAGCTACGAGCAGTACTTC.

The CDR3 DNA reads as TGTGCCTGGAGTCAAAGGACAGGGGGAAAAGCTGAAGCTTTCTTT. It yields the protein CAWSQRTGGKAEAFF. The chain combines TRBV30 with TRBJ1-1, with 10 nucleotides matching TRBD1. Germline V gene data show CDR1 as GTSNPN and CDR2 as SVGIG (reference sequence). The trim removed 2 bases at V and 6 bases at J, leaving 9 bases unmatched. The CDR3 length is 15 residues.

Written as DNA, the CDR3 is TGTGCCAGTAGTCCCCGACTAGCGGGAGATGGGGAGACCCAGTACTTC. Protein sequence: CASSPRLAGDGETQYF. The genes are TRBV19 and TRBJ2-5; 12 bases agree with TRBD2. J was trimmed by 5 bases and V by 5 bases; bases with no gene match: 9. Germline lookup yields CDR1 LNHDA and CDR2 SQIVND (reference sequence). This CDR3 has 16 amino acids.

The J gene is TRBJ2-3, the V gene TRBV5-1; D not resolved. CDR3 length equals 14 residues. V was pared by 2 bases and J by 0 bases, with 7 bases between. CDR1 SGHRS and CDR2 YFSETQ come from the germline V gene. The CDR3 spells CASSFGESTDTQYF. DNA for the CDR3: TGCGCCAGCAGCTTTGGAGAAAGCACAGATACGCAGTATTTT.

The chain carries TRBV19 and TRBJ2-1; 9 positions match TRBD2. This CDR3 region has 16 residues. From germline, CDR1 is LNHDA and CDR2 SQIVND (reference sequence). The V segment lost 0 bases and the J segment 6 bases; nucleotides outside the gene matches: 6. CDR3 amino acids: CASSIDLLAGRNEQFF. CDR3 DNA: TGTGCCAGTAGTATAGACCTACTAGCGGGTCGCAATGAGCAGTTCTTC.

The V and J genes are TRBV5-1 and TRBJ2-5, with TRBD2 identical over 11 bases. Germline CDR1 reads SGHRS; CDR2 reads YFSETQ. There are 15 residues in the CDR3. V lost 0 bases, J lost 4 bases, and 2 bases stayed unmatched. This CDR3 reads CASSLGLAGGETQYF. CDR3 nucleotide sequence: TGCGCCAGCAGCTTGGGGCTAGCGGGAGGAGAGACCCAGTACTTC.

The gene calls are TRBV10-3 and TRBJ1-1, with D possibly being TRBD1 (5 bases). This CDR3 spans 13 amino acids. CDR1 and CDR2 from the germline V gene are ENHRY and SYGVKD. V lost 4 bases and J 5 bases, leaving 11 bases between the germline ends. The CDR3 bases are TGTGCCATCAGTGCAGGGACTGATACTGAAGCTTTCTTT. This sequence encodes CAISAGTDTEAFF.

The chain has TRBV7-2 and TRBJ1-3, with no clear D. V lost 5 bases and J 1 base, leaving 21 bases between the germline ends. Germline V gene data show CDR1 as SGHTA and CDR2 as FQGNSA. CDR3 length equals 18 residues. The CDR3 DNA sequence: TGTGCCAGCAGCCAGCCGACTCACTCCCCCCGATCTGGAAACACCATATATTTT. Encoded protein: CASSQPTHSPRSGNTIYF.

The J gene is TRBJ1-6, the V gene TRBV7-8; D gene unclear. Per the germline V gene, CDR1 is SGHVS and CDR2 is FQNEAQ. V was pared by 1 base and J by 7 bases, with 5 bases between. CDR3 size: 13 residues. As DNA, the CDR3 is TGTGCCAGCAGCTTAGACCTAAATTCACCCCTCCACTTT. Its protein product is CASSLDLNSPLHF.